This T cell receptor (beta chain) originates from a study of CD8+ T cells in alopecia areata. Germline V lookup: CDR1 SGHVT, CDR2 SQSDAQ. Trimming shortened V by 4 bases and J by 4 bases, and 20 bases separated the two germline ends. The CDR3 runs to 17 residues. In each case, RNA was isolated and then reverse transcribed into cDNA as the sequencing template. Measured with immunoSEQ multiplex PCR; TCRdb has only the in-frame clones, and not every one. The data show about 200,000 clones, about 61% seen once. About this clone: The antigen is not known.

Cell sorting was applied to PBMCs, and CD4+ and CD8+ T cells were collected. Study-wide findings and caveats: Researchers reported that TCR sharing among patients proved less clear than in mice, possibly HLA-linked. When scalp samples are sequenced, resident alphabeta T cells of normal skin are also captured. Affected scalp, especially in alopecia totalis/universalis, had a higher clonality than normal scalp did.

The V call is TRBV7-4, the J call TRBJ1-5; D is ambiguous. This TCR was sampled from a human donor in good health. The material sequenced was CD8+ T cells sorted from blood. CDR3 residues: CASSSLTPTEWNQPQHF. The DNA of the CDR3 is TGTGCCAGCAGCTCCCTGACACCCACGGAGTGGAATCAGCCCCAGCATTTT.